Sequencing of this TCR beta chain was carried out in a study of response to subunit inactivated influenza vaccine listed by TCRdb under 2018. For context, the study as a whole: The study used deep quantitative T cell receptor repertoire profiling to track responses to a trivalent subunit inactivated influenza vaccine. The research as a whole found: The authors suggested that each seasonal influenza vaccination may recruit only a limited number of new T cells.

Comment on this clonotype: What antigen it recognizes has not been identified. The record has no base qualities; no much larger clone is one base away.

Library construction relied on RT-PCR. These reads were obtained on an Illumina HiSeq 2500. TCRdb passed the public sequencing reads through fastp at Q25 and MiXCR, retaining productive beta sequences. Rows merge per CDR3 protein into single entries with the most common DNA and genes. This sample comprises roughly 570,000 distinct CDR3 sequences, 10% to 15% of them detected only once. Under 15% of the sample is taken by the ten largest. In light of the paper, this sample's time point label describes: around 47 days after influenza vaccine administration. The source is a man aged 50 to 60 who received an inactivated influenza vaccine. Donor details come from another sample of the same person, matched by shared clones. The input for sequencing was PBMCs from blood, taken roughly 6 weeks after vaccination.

The CDR3 region has the sequence CASTRAPGANTEAFF. The nucleotide sequence reads as follows: TGCGCCAGCACCAGAGCACCAGGGGCAAACACTGAAGCTTTCTTT. The rearranged chain carries TRBV5-1 and TRBJ1-1; the D region possibly corresponds to TRBD1 (6 bases align). The CDR1 and CDR2 encoded by the germline V gene are SGHRS and YFSETQ. V loses 6 bases of germline sequence and J loses 2 bases, and the interval between the two ends is 17 bases. The CDR3, cysteine through phenylalanine, is 15 amino acids long. Solely the CDR3 DNA is kept, with 45 bases framed from the first base.